This T cell receptor (beta chain) was identified during a study of regulatory and conventional T cells in RAG deficiency. Study observations and caveats: Sorted Omenn CD25-high CD127-low cells may not be bona fide Tregs. Omenn syndrome and CID/AS patients had roughly 92-fold fewer unique Treg TCR beta sequences, versus roughly 10-fold elsewhere. Control T-cell subsets had markedly higher Shannon entropy and lower Simpson indices than RAG-deficient patients. Omenn patients showed >75% Treg-Tconv overlap and shorter CDR3 lengths.

Blood CD4+ CD25-high CD127-low regulatory T cells supplied the genomic DNA template. The length of the CDR3 is 17 residues. Germline V gives CDR1 SGHRS, CDR2 YFSETQ. With 4 bases clipped from V and 3 bases from J, the junction kept 15 bases outside the gene matches. In this sample, this clone turned up once. Its target is unknown. The data were produced by immunoSEQ multiplex PCR, yet TCRdb's version contains in-frame clones alone and is incomplete. The sample includes about 28,000 clones, under 95% of them seen just once. These same records also appear under a second study, on regulatory T cells. That paper adds: Amplification used 52 TRBV primers and 13 TRBJ primers.

The sequencing sample was made of Tregs sorted from blood. This clonotype originated in a human donor in good health. V is TRBV5-1 and J is TRBJ1-1, with 7 bases fitting TRBD1. CDR3 DNA sequence: TGCGCCAGCAGCCCGCTCAATTTACGACAGGGACACACTGAAGCTTTCTTT. This gives the protein CASSPLNLRQGHTEAFF. Full variable domain (missing parts from reference TRBV5-1 and TRBJ1-1): KAGVTQTPRYLIKTRGQQVTLSCSPISGHRSVSWYQQTPGQGLQFLFEYFSETQRNKGNFPGRFSGRQFSNSRSEMNVSTLELGDSALYLCASSPLNLRQGHTEAFFGQGTRLTVV.